Listed here are 8 T cell receptor beta chains from one sample, sequenced in a study of response to subunit inactivated influenza vaccine. TCRdb recomputed calls from the RT-PCR reads with MiXCR, one row per CDR3 protein. The sample lists 860,000 or so distinct CDR3 sequences, roughly 20% occurring once. The sample consisted of PBMCs from blood, taken roughly 5 days after vaccination. These receptors were collected from a man between 50 and 59 years old who received an inactivated influenza vaccine.

The V gene is TRBV5-4, the J gene TRBJ2-1; 7 nucleotides match TRBD1. The CDR3 sequence is 15 residues long. Germline V gene data show CDR1 as SGHNT and CDR2 as YYREEE (reference sequence). V was pared by 4 bases and J by 4 bases, with 8 bases of the junction left unmatched. Written as DNA, the CDR3 is TGTGCCAGCAGCGGGCGACAGGGAAGGTACAATGAGCAGTTCTTC. It encodes CASSGRQGRYNEQFF.

The chain couples TRBV12-5 to TRBJ1-2; D is uncertain. Looked up from germline, CDR1 is LGHNT and CDR2 is FRNRAP. V gave up 1 base and J gave up 8 bases, with 11 bases separating them. CDR3 length: 13 amino acids. The CDR3 nucleotides read TGTGCTAGTGGTTTGGCCTTGGACGGAGGCTACACCTTC. The encoded protein is CASGLALDGGYTF.

This clonotype was seen a handful of times. The gene calls are TRBV5-1 and TRBJ2-3; D unclear. The germline CDR1 and CDR2 sequences are SGHRS and YFSETQ. V was cut by 5 bases and J by 1 base, with 8 bases left in between. CDR3 length: 13 amino acids. DNA of the CDR3: TGCGCCAGCAGTAATACGGGCACAGATACGCAGTATTTT. Encoded protein: CASSNTGTDTQYF.

The CDR3 coding sequence is TGTGCCAGCAGCTCGACAATAACCGGGGAGCTGTTTTTT. Amino acids: CASSSTITGELFF. This sequence joins TRBV7-2 and TRBJ2-2, with D uncertain. Germline CDR1 SGHTA, CDR2 FQGNSA. This CDR3 region has 13 residues. The V gene lost 4 bases and the J gene lost 5 bases, with 8 bases spanning the gap. Together with reference TRBV7-2 and TRBJ2-2, the CDR3 gives the full variable domain: GAGVSQSPSNKVTEKGKDVELRCDPISGHTALYWYRQSLGQGLEFLIYFQGNSAPDKSGLPSDRFSAERTGGSVSTLTIQRTQQEDSAVYLCASSSTITGELFFGEGSRLTVL.

This clonotype was recorded at least ten times. The V and J genes are TRBV11-2 and TRBJ2-5; 11 bases align to TRBD1. CDR1 and CDR2 (germline): SGHAT, FQNNGV. Trimming removed 1 base from V and 8 bases from J; junction bases left unmatched: 18. There are 19 residues in the CDR3. The DNA of the CDR3 is TGTGCCAGCAGCTTAGTAGGGGGTTTTTTGGGACAGGGGGTTGGAACCCAGTACTTC. It translates to CASSLVGGFLGQGVGTQYF.

V gene TRBV6-2 or TRBV6-3 combines with J gene TRBJ2-7; no definite D call. The CDR3 has 12 residues. Germline V gene sequence: CDR1 MNHEY, CDR2 SVGEGT. Trimming cost V 5 bases and J 6 bases, with 11 bases left between them. This CDR3 is CASSPRWVEQYF. CDR3 nucleotide sequence: TGTGCCAGCAGTCCCCGGTGGGTCGAGCAGTACTTC.

The chain has TRBV3-1 and TRBJ2-7, with 11 bases identical to TRBD1. The CDR3 has 15 residues. Germline CDR1 LGHDT, CDR2 YNNKEL (reference sequence). Losses at the gene ends were 8 bases for V and 4 bases for J; bases not matched to a gene: 10. The CDR3 loop is CASQKGQGASYEQYF. The CDR3 region has the DNA TGTGCCAGCCAGAAAGGACAGGGGGCCAGTTACGAGCAGTACTTC.

A few counts support this clonotype. The rearrangement links TRBV5-1 to TRBJ2-2; 8 bases are shared with TRBD2. Germline V gene lookup returns CDR1 SGHRS and CDR2 YFSETQ. The J segment lost 2 bases and the V segment lost 0 bases, leaving 6 bases of the junction unmatched. The CDR3 is made up of 17 amino acids. This CDR3 reads CASSLGAGAVNTGELFF. The CDR3 DNA reads TGCGCCAGCAGCTTGGGAGCGGGGGCCGTAAACACCGGGGAGCTGTTTTTT. Filled out from reference TRBV5-1 and TRBJ2-2, the complete variable domain reads KAGVTQTPRYLIKTRGQQVTLSCSPISGHRSVSWYQQTPGQGLQFLFEYFSETQRNKGNFPGRFSGRQFSNSRSEMNVSTLELGDSALYLCASSLGAGAVNTGELFFGEGSRLTVL.